One sample yielded the 14 T cell receptor beta chains listed below, sequenced in a study of CD8 T cells in Susac syndrome. With random hexamers, reverse transcription was performed on about 0.45 to 1 ug of RNA. TCRdb re-derived calls from the immunoSEQ multiplex PCR reads in MiXCR, one entry per CDR3 protein. This sample yields approximately 160,000 distinct CDR3 sequences, of which approximately 93% are seen a single time; roughly 0.097% belongs to the top ten. What was sequenced was CD4+ T cells from PBMCs. These receptors all stem from a human donor with multiple sclerosis.

J is TRBJ2-5 and V is TRBV5-1; D is possibly TRBD2 (6 bases). There are 14 residues in the CDR3. Germline assignment: CDR1 SGHRS and CDR2 YFSETQ. The V gene lost 2 bases and the J gene lost 2 bases, with 10 bases spanning the gap. CDR3 DNA: TGCGCCAGCAGCTTTGGGCGGGGACAAGAGACCCAGTACTTC. This codes for CASSFGRGQETQYF.

CDR3 in DNA: TGCGCCAGCAGCTTGATGCGGGAGAGCTACGAGCAGTACTTC. Translated, it gives CASSLMRESYEQYF. The rearrangement joins TRBV5-1 to TRBJ2-7; TRBD2 matches 7 bases. After removal of 1 base from V and 3 bases from J, the junction contained 4 bases not matched to a gene. CDR3 length: 14 residues. Germline CDR1 is SGHRS and CDR2 is YFSETQ.

The chain combines TRBV14 with TRBJ1-3; 7 bases match TRBD1. Germline CDR1 reads SGHDN; CDR2 reads FVKESK. V shed 5 bases, J shed 0 bases, and the junction held 4 bases outside the gene matches. The CDR3 contains 15 residues. CDR3 nucleotide sequence: TGTGCCAGCAGCAGGGGACAGAGCTCTGGAAACACCATATATTTT. Amino acid sequence: CASSRGQSSGNTIYF. Full variable domain (remainder filled in from reference TRBV14 and TRBJ1-3): EAGVTQFPSHSVIEKGQTVTLRCDPISGHDNLYWYRRVMGKEIKFLLHFVKESKQDESGMPNNRFLAERTGGTYSTLKVQPAELEDSGVYFCASSRGQSSGNTIYFGEGSWLTVV.

CDR3 residues: CASSPGTQEKLFF. CDR3 DNA: TGTGCCAGCAGCCCCGGGACTCAGGAAAAACTGTTTTTT. The chain carries TRBV5-4 and TRBJ1-4; D perhaps matches TRBD1 (5 bases). The CDR3 totals 13 residues. Germline V gene lookup returns CDR1 SGHNT and CDR2 YYREEE (reference sequence). V was clipped by 4 bases and J by 8 bases, with 12 bases between them.

On this clonotype itself: One end of the junction fails to match germline, which may point to a read error. The chain has TRBV30 and TRBJ1-2, with unresolved D. The CDR3 is 11 amino acids. From germline, CDR1 is GTSNPN and CDR2 SVGIG (reference sequence). CDR3 bases: TGTGCTTGGATCCTAGCTGGGGGCTACACCTTC. This codes for CAWILAGGYTF.

The V gene is TRBV20-1, the J gene TRBJ2-1, with a weak D call TRBD1 (5 bases). Trimming took 3 bases from V and 2 from J, leaving 11 bases between them. Looked up from germline, CDR1 is DFQATT and CDR2 is SNEGSKA (reference sequence). CDR3 length: 14 amino acids. The CDR3 sequence is CSASQGAPYNEQFF. The CDR3 DNA sequence: TGCAGTGCTAGCCAGGGTGCCCCCTACAATGAGCAGTTCTTC.

The chain has TRBV15 and TRBJ2-5, with 9 bases aligning to TRBD2. CDR3 length equals 18 residues. Germline CDR1 is LNHNV and CDR2 is YYDKDF (reference sequence). V dropped 0 bases and J dropped 2; count of bases not matched to a gene: 10. The CDR3 sequence is CATSRDGGGGRGQETQYF. In DNA form, the CDR3 reads TGTGCCACCAGCAGAGATGGGGGAGGCGGGAGGGGTCAAGAGACCCAGTACTTC.

This chain links TRBV11-2 with TRBJ2-3, with D uncertain. Trimming removed 1 base from V and 0 bases from J, with 8 bases in between. The CDR3 extends over 15 amino acids. Germline loops: CDR1 SGHAT, CDR2 FQNNGV. The CDR3 DNA sequence: TGTGCCAGCAGCTTAGCCAGGTTGAGCACAGATACGCAGTATTTT. This gives the protein CASSLARLSTDTQYF.

This sequence joins TRBV2 and TRBJ2-5; 9 bases are a match to TRBD2. CDR1 is SNHLY, CDR2 FYNNEI, per germline. CDR3 length: 15 residues. Trimming took 4 bases from V and 6 from J; bases not matched to a gene: 9. The CDR3 loop reads CASSGGAGGFKTQYF. The DNA for the CDR3 is TGTGCCAGCAGTGGAGGCGCGGGAGGGTTCAAGACCCAGTACTTC.

The rearrangement links TRBV24-1 to TRBJ1-5; D unclear. Between the trimmed V and J ends, which lost 5 bases and 3 bases, there was a span of 13 bases. The CDR3 totals 15 residues. Germline loops: CDR1 KGHDR, CDR2 SFDVKD. For the CDR3, the DNA is TGTGCCACCAGTGCTCAAGGAACACCCAATCAGCCCCAGCATTTT. Encoded protein: CATSAQGTPNQPQHF.

The rearrangement joins TRBV10-2 to TRBJ2-7; D gene unclear. The CDR3 contains 12 residues. The V end was cut by 0 bases, the J end by 5 bases, with 5 bases between. Germline V gene sequence: CDR1 WSHSY, CDR2 SAAADI. CDR3 in DNA: TGCGCCAGCAGTGAGTCTAACGACGAGCAGTACTTC. Amino acid sequence: CASSESNDEQYF.

J is TRBJ1-2 and V is TRBV2; D gene ambiguous. Trimming took off 3 bases at V and 4 bases at J, with 6 bases between the two ends. The CDR3 extends over 12 amino acids. Germline lookup yields CDR1 SNHLY and CDR2 FYNNEI. This CDR3 is CASSDYSYGYTF. CDR3 nucleotides: TGTGCCAGCAGTGATTACTCCTATGGCTACACCTTC.

The CDR3 here is CSARATLGTDTQYF. The CDR3, as DNA: TGCAGTGCTAGAGCAACTTTAGGGACAGATACGCAGTATTTT. The chain uses TRBV20-1 and TRBJ2-3, with D unclear. CDR3 length: 14 residues. Trimming left V 1 base short and J 3 bases short, with 11 bases between. The germline CDR1 and CDR2 sequences are DFQATT and SNEGSKA (reference sequence).

The sample holds one count of this clonotype. J is TRBJ2-1 and V is TRBV19; 8 bases line up with TRBD2. Germline V gives CDR1 LNHDA, CDR2 SQIVND (reference sequence). V lost 7 bases, J lost 5 bases, and 16 bases stayed unmatched. The CDR3 spans 17 residues. This CDR3 is CASTSAPGGTIHNEQFF. CDR3 DNA sequence: TGTGCCAGTACCTCAGCCCCGGGGGGGACTATACACAATGAGCAGTTCTTC.